This TCR beta chain was identified in a study of T cells in Graves' hyperthyroidism and ophthalmopathy. Overall study: Before any treatment, at initial diagnosis, peripheral blood was collected.

V lost 5 bases, J lost 6 bases, and 7 bases stayed unmatched. The CDR3 covers 14 residues. CDR1 SGHRS and CDR2 YFSETQ come from the germline V gene. TCR beta CDR3 regions were amplified from RNA. Initially, a first-round RT-PCR of the TCR CDR3 employed the HTBI primer set. Each CDR3 protein is one row after TCRdb ran MiXCR on the multiplex PCR reads. The table includes 550,000 to 700,000 distinct CDR3 sequences, roughly 15% detected once. This clonotype was counted once. Inclusion characteristics of ophthalmopathy patients comprised a Clinical Activity Score of at least 3, a NOSPECS grade of at least 4, and duration under 3 months.

The TCR was taken from a middle-aged woman with Graves' ophthalmopathy. Specimen: blood. The V call is TRBV5-1, the J call TRBJ2-2; 7 bases agree with TRBD1. In DNA form, the CDR3 reads TGCGCCAGCAGGACCCCGACAGGGCCCGGGGAGCTGTTTTTT. It translates to CASRTPTGPGELFF.